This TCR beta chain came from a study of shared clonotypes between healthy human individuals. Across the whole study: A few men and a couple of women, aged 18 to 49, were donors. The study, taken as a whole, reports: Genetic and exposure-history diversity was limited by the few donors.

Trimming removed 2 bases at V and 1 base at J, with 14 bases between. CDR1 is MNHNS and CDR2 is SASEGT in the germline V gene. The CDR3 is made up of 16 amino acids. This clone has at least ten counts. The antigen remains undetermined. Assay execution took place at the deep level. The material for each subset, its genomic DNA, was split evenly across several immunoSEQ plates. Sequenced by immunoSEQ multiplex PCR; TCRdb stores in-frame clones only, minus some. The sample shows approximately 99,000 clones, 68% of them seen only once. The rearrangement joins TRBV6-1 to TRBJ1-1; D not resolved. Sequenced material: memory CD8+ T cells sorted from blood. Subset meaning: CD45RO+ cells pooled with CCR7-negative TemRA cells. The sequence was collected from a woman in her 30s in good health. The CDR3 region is CASSEQMGRGNTEAFF. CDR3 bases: TGTGCCAGCAGTGAACAAATGGGTCGCGGGAACACTGAAGCTTTCTTT.